This T cell receptor (beta chain) was obtained from a study of blood T cell repertoires in COVID-19. The overall study: The United States, Italy and Spain were the sources of the acute and convalescent COVID-19 samples. PBMCs, B-cell-depleted T cells, or T cells provided the cDNA or gDNA that made up the material.

CDR1 and CDR2 (germline): SGHTS, YDEGEE. The V gene lost 1 base and the J gene lost 1 base, with 16 bases spanning the gap. The CDR3 has 17 amino acids. TCRdb's copy holds only in-frame clones and misses some; the assay was immunoSEQ multiplex PCR. The repertoire holds tens of thousands of clones, with roughly 85% as singletons. Input material: peripheral blood. This TCR derives from a woman in her 70s with acute or convalescent COVID-19. The V call is TRBV5-8, the J call TRBJ2-3, with D possibly TRBD1 on 6 matching bases. In DNA, the CDR3 is TGTGCCAGCAGCTTGCCCTTGGACAGTTCGGGCACAGATACGCAGTATTTT. It translates to CASSLPLDSSGTDTQYF.